The rows below give T cell receptor beta chains drawn from one sample of a study of control samples from healthy donors and cancer patients. Produced via immunoSEQ multiplex PCR; TCRdb's table is partial and in-frame only. The table lists about 61,000 clones, about 90% of them singletons, with 5.5% to 7% in the top ten. The source material was PBMCs. All receptors come from a man aged 55 to 70 with colorectal cancer. CDR3s include the opening cysteine and the closing phenylalanine or tryptophan. The D gene is left open where the match is weak. The size entry is marked missing in some rows and otherwise reads once, few, many or a size class.

size | D | length | J | V | DNA | CDR3
- | TRBD2 | 12 | TRBJ2-1 | TRBV7-2 | TGTGCCAGCAGATTAGCGGGCGATGAGCAGTTCTTC | CASRLAGDEQFF
few | TRBD1 | 16 | TRBJ1-4 | TRBV2 | TGTGCCAGCCTCTCCCAGGGGGGGGGAACTAATGAAAAACTGTTTTTT | CASLSQGGGTNEKLFF
- | - | 13 | TRBJ1-1 | TRBV6-6 | TGTGCCAGCAGCGGACAGAAGAACACTGAAGCTTTCTTT | CASSGQKNTEAFF
- | TRBD2 | 14 | TRBJ2-2 | TRBV6-4 | TGTGCCAGCAGTGACGGGGGGGACACCGGGGAGCTGTTTTTT | CASSDGGDTGELFF
- | - | 13 | TRBJ1-6 | TRBV3-1/TRBV3-2 | TGTGCCAGCAGCCAAGACCCGGGTTCACCCCTCCACTTT | CASSQDPGSPLHF
- | - | 18 | TRBJ2-5 | TRBV3-1/TRBV3-2 | TGTGCCAGCAGCCAAGTGTCGGGAAGTGGGGGGTGGCGGGAGACCCAGTACTTC | CASSQVSGSGGWRETQYF
- | TRBD1 | 15 | TRBJ2-6 | TRBV19 | TGTGCCAGTAGTAACCCGACAGGGGAGGCCAACGTCCTGACTTTC | CASSNPTGEANVLTF
- | TRBD1 | 14 | TRBJ1-3 | TRBV18 | TGTGCCAGCTCACTACAGGGGGTGAGAAACACCATATATTTT | CASSLQGVRNTIYF
- | - | 14 | TRBJ2-2 | TRBV10-1 | TGCGCCAGCAGTGTCTCAGCGAACACCGGGGAGCTGTTTTTT | CASSVSANTGELFF
- | - | 16 | TRBJ1-2 | TRBV7-9 | TGTGCCAGCAGCTTAGCGGTCGGGGGACCCTTAGGAGGCTACACCTTC | CASSLAVGGPLGGYTF
- | - | 14 | TRBJ1-5 | TRBV27 | TGTGCCAGCAGTCGGACGGTTAGCAATCAGCCCCAGCATTTT | CASSRTVSNQPQHF